The subject of this entry is one T cell receptor (beta chain). What it binds is unknown. Only in-frame clones appear in the TCRdb table, and some are missing; sequencing was by immunoSEQ multiplex PCR. The sample contains hundreds of thousands of clones, more than 70% of which appear only once. The data belong to a study of shared clonotypes between healthy human individuals. About the study: The study used three CD4 naive, three CD4 memory, two CD8 naive and one CD8 memory plate per donor. Findings and limits, study-wide: It was expected that sequencing depth would affect clonotype sharing among donors. Blood was the only sampled material, and tissue repertoires likely differ.

Sequenced: memory CD4+ T cells sorted from blood. Subset here: CD45RA-negative fraction. The clonotype originates from a woman between 25 and 40 years old in good health.

The CDR3 sequence: CASSATRTILETQYF. CDR3 in DNA: TGCGCCAGCAGTGCTACTCGGACTATTCTGGAGACCCAGTACTTC. The chain joins TRBV10-2 to TRBJ2-5, with D possibly being TRBD2 (6 bases). The length of the CDR3 is 15 residues. Trimming removed 4 bases from V and 5 bases from J, with 17 bases in between. Per germline, CDR1 WSHSY and CDR2 SAAADI.